These 25 T cell receptor beta chains came from one sample sequenced in a study of cytomegalovirus exposure and HLA in healthy donors listed by TCRdb under 2017. The protocol used for the library was the immunoSEQ multiplex PCR assay. A mixture of 60 forward primers for TCR Vbeta segments and 13 reverse primers for TCR Jbeta segments was used in the multiplex PCR. In TCRdb, the immuneACCESS table is reduced to in-frame sequences with V and J assigned. These tables do not hold every clone; where another copy was compared, an unresolved V gene accounts for under half, and the others remain unexplained. The sample table contains around 150,000 clones; only one count was recorded for roughly 77% of them. The leading ten clones occupy 4.9% of the sample. Sequencing was carried out using PBMCs. These receptors were taken from a male donor in good health and CMV-seronegative.

This CDR3 is CAWSRGRVNYGYTF. CDR3 DNA sequence: TGTGCCTGGAGTCGAGGGAGGGTTAACTATGGCTACACCTTC. This chain connects TRBV30 to TRBJ1-2; D ambiguous. Per the germline V gene, CDR1 is GTSNPN and CDR2 is SVGIG (reference sequence). This CDR3 has 14 amino acids. Trimming took 2 bases from V and 1 from J, leaving 11 bases between them.

The rearrangement links TRBV18 to TRBJ2-1, with D maybe TRBD1 (6 bases). CDR3 length equals 13 residues. V was pared by 3 bases and J by 5 bases, with 8 bases between. Per the germline V gene, CDR1 is KGHSH and CDR2 is LQKENI. The CDR3 reads CASSPGHNNEQFF. The CDR3 nucleotides read TGTGCCAGCTCACCGGGACATAACAATGAGCAGTTCTTC. The entire variable domain, with the rest obtained from reference TRBV18 and TRBJ2-1, is as follows: NAGVMQNPRHLVRRRGQEARLRCSPMKGHSHVYWYRQLPEEGLKFMVYLQKENIIDESGMPKERFSAEFPKEGPSILRIQQVVRGDSAAYFCASSPGHNNEQFFGPGTRLTVL.

The gene calls are TRBV7-9 and TRBJ1-1; D uncertain. V was clipped by 0 bases and J by 1 base, with 6 bases between them. The germline V gene has CDR1 SEHNR and CDR2 FQNEAQ (reference sequence). The CDR3 length is 14 residues. The CDR3 region is CASSLARGNTEAFF. CDR3 sequence (DNA): TGTGCCAGCAGCTTAGCGCGGGGGAACACTGAAGCTTTCTTT.

This clone was counted a few times. J is TRBJ1-1 and V is TRBV5-3, with a weak D call TRBD1 (5 bases). TRBV5-3 is identified as an open reading frame with a role that is uncertain. Trimming cost V 0 bases and J 1 base, with 7 bases left between them. This CDR3 region has 14 residues. The CDR3 DNA reads as TGTGCCAGAAGCTTGGGACAGACGAACACTGAAGCTTTCTTT. The encoded protein is CARSLGQTNTEAFF.

This clone was found a few times. The junction differs from germline at one of its ends, possibly a read error. V usage is TRBV7-9 and J usage is TRBJ2-3; possible D gene TRBD1, 6 bases. The CDR3 is made up of 14 amino acids. CDR1 and CDR2 from the germline V gene are SEHNR and FQNEAQ (reference sequence). CDR3 residues: CSSSPGTPTDTQYF. For the CDR3, the DNA is TGTTCCAGCAGCCCTGGGACACCCACAGATACGCAGTATTTT.

V gene TRBV9 combines with J gene TRBJ2-5; TRBD2 might be the D (6 bases). Per germline, CDR1 SGDLS and CDR2 YYNGEE. The germline V and J ends were trimmed by 4 bases and 1 base, with 14 bases remaining between them. The CDR3 loop spans 15 amino acids. The CDR3 region is CASSLEAGGQETQYF. The CDR3 DNA follows: TGTGCCAGCAGCCTAGAGGCCGGGGGCCAAGAGACCCAGTACTTC. The complete variable domain, with remaining parts taken from reference TRBV9 and TRBJ2-5, reads DSGVTQTPKHLITATGQRVTLRCSPRSGDLSVYWYQQSLDQGLQFLIQYYNGEERAKGNILERFSAQQFPDLHSELNLSSLELGDSALYFCASSLEAGGQETQYFGPGTRLLVL.

The rearrangement links TRBV9 to TRBJ1-1; unclear D gene. V lost 0 bases and J lost 4, with 7 bases in between. There are 13 residues in the CDR3. CDR1 is SGDLS, CDR2 YYNGEE, per germline. The CDR3 nucleotides are TGTGCCAGCAGCGTAGGGCCAAGCACTGAAGCTTTCTTT. Translation gives CASSVGPSTEAFF.

The chain employs TRBV5-1 and TRBJ2-3; weak D call: TRBD1 (6 bases). Between the trimmed V and J ends, which lost 0 bases and 4 bases, there was a span of 12 bases. The CDR3 has 15 amino acids. Germline loops: CDR1 SGHRS, CDR2 YFSETQ. CDR3 coding DNA: TGCGCCAGCAGCTTGGGAGACAGGCGGGCAGATACGCAGTATTTT. The encoded protein is CASSLGDRRADTQYF. Full variable domain (outside the CDR3, taken from reference TRBV5-1 and TRBJ2-3): KAGVTQTPRYLIKTRGQQVTLSCSPISGHRSVSWYQQTPGQGLQFLFEYFSETQRNKGNFPGRFSGRQFSNSRSEMNVSTLELGDSALYLCASSLGDRRADTQYFGPGTRLTVL.

This sequence joins TRBV4-2 and TRBJ2-1; 8 positions agree with TRBD1. Looked up from germline, CDR1 is LGHNA and CDR2 is YNFKEQ. The CDR3 is 14 residues long. The junction had 2 bases not matched to a gene; V was cut back by 3 bases and J by 4 bases. Here the CDR3 reads CASSQQGAYNEQFF. CDR3 sequence (DNA): TGTGCCAGCAGCCAGCAGGGGGCTTACAATGAGCAGTTCTTC.

This chain joins TRBV2 and TRBJ2-7; the match to TRBD2 covers 7 bases. The CDR3 has 20 residues. J lost 6 bases, V lost 2 bases, and 25 bases had no gene match. Germline lookup yields CDR1 SNHLY and CDR2 FYNNEI. CDR3 nucleotides: TGTGCCAGCAGTGAAAGCGGGTTGGGGGGATTAGCGGGTTACCGGGGCGAGCAGTACTTC. It is translated as CASSESGLGGLAGYRGEQYF.

V is TRBV7-6 and J is TRBJ2-3; maybe TRBD2 (6 bases). Germline V gene data show CDR1 as SGHVS and CDR2 as FNYEAQ. The V end lost 5 bases, the J end lost 3 bases, and 27 bases lay between the germline ends. This CDR3 is built from 19 residues. The CDR3 coding sequence is TGTGCCAGCAGCCGGGAGCTGACCGTATTTCCACTACGGACAGATACGCAGTATTTT. This codes for CASSRELTVFPLRTDTQYF.

This clone was counted a few times. This chain connects TRBV18 to TRBJ1-1, with D hard to call. Deletions cut 4 bases from V and 0 bases from J, with 9 bases between. Germline V gene data show CDR1 as KGHSH and CDR2 as LQKENI. The CDR3 runs to 14 residues. The CDR3: CASSRDTVNTEAFF. The CDR3 DNA is TGTGCCAGCTCACGCGACACGGTGAACACTGAAGCTTTCTTT.

V is TRBV30 and J is TRBJ2-3; 10 nucleotides line up with TRBD2. J gave up 6 bases and V 0 bases, and 6 bases lay outside the gene matches. This CDR3 has 15 residues. Germline V gives CDR1 GTSNPN, CDR2 SVGIG (reference sequence). The CDR3 sequence: CAWSVTSGSLDTQYF. The CDR3, as DNA: TGTGCCTGGAGTGTGACTAGCGGGTCTCTCGATACGCAGTATTTT.

DNA of the CDR3: TGTGCCAGCAGTGACCTGCGGGGGGGGAACAATGAGCAGTTCTTC. Protein: CASSDLRGGNNEQFF. The V gene is TRBV6-1, the J gene TRBJ2-1, with 9 bases fitting TRBD2. CDR1 and CDR2 (germline): MNHNS, SASEGT. The CDR3 spans 15 residues. The trim removed 3 bases at V and 5 bases at J, leaving 5 bases unmatched.

This chain joins TRBV18 and TRBJ1-1; D unresolved. The CDR3 has 12 residues. Looked up from germline, CDR1 is KGHSH and CDR2 is LQKENI. V was cut by 3 bases and J by 7 bases, with 9 bases left in between. For the CDR3, the DNA is TGTGCCAGCTCACCCCCGTTCCTTGAAGCTTTCTTT. Translated: CASSPPFLEAFF.

Worth noting for this clone: The same CDR3 also results from other DNA sequences found in this sample. The chain joins TRBV5-1 to TRBJ2-1; 7 nucleotides match TRBD1. V lost 1 base to trimming and J lost 4 bases; unmatched junction nucleotides: 5. CDR3 length: 15 amino acids. CDR1 is SGHRS, CDR2 YFSETQ, per germline. This CDR3 reads CASSLTGDLYNEQFF. The CDR3 DNA reads as TGCGCCAGCAGCTTGACAGGGGATCTTTACAATGAGCAGTTCTTC.

This sequence joins TRBV5-4 and TRBJ2-2, with D possibly matching TRBD1 (6 bases). Trimming took 1 base from V and 5 from J, leaving 15 bases between them. This CDR3 has 16 residues. CDR1 and CDR2 (germline): SGHNT, YYREEE (reference sequence). In DNA form, the CDR3 reads TGTGCCAGCAGCTTGACTATCACAGGGCAAACCGGGGAGCTGTTTTTT. This codes for CASSLTITGQTGELFF.

The chain uses TRBV19 and TRBJ2-3; weak D call: TRBD2 (6 bases). V was pared by 6 bases and J by 0 bases, with 10 bases between. CDR1 LNHDA and CDR2 SQIVND come from the germline V gene (reference sequence). This CDR3 spans 14 amino acids. The CDR3 loop reads CASRFRGSTDTQYF. The CDR3, as DNA: TGTGCCAGTAGGTTTCGGGGGAGCACAGATACGCAGTATTTT.

The J gene is TRBJ2-1, the V gene TRBV7-7; TRBD2 matches at 9 bases. J lost 8 bases, V lost 2 bases, and 7 bases had no gene match. CDR3 length: 15 amino acids. Germline assignment: CDR1 SSHAT and CDR2 FNYEAQ (reference sequence). The CDR3 region is CASSLRASGNYEQFF. The CDR3 DNA reads TGTGCCAGCAGCTTAAGGGCTAGCGGGAACTATGAGCAGTTCTTC.

The J gene is TRBJ1-4, the V gene TRBV7-3; perhaps TRBD1 as D (5 bases). Germline V gene sequence: CDR1 SGHTA, CDR2 FQGTGA. The CDR3 runs to 15 residues. The germline V and J ends were trimmed by 1 base and 4 bases, with 10 bases remaining between them. CDR3 loop: CASSLMGPINEKLFF. The CDR3 DNA is TGTGCCAGCAGCTTAATGGGGCCGATTAATGAAAAACTGTTTTTT.

As to this clone: This sample includes further DNA sequences coding for the same CDR3. The J gene is TRBJ1-2, the V gene TRBV7-2, with D possibly matching TRBD1 (6 bases). CDR3 length: 12 amino acids. Deletions cut 2 bases from V and 7 bases from J, with 8 bases between. Per germline, CDR1 SGHTA and CDR2 FQGNSA. The CDR3 loop is CASSLRGGGYTF. The CDR3 DNA follows: TGTGCCAGCAGCTTAAGAGGGGGTGGCTACACCTTC.

The chain carries TRBV6-6 and TRBJ2-5; D call uncertain. The CDR3 totals 14 residues. Germline-derived CDR1 and CDR2 are MNHNY and SVGAGI (reference sequence). The ends were cut back, 0 bases at V and 0 bases at J, with 5 bases in the middle. The CDR3 is CASSYSDYQETQYF. As DNA, the CDR3 is TGTGCCAGCAGTTACTCCGACTACCAAGAGACCCAGTACTTC.

V is TRBV6-5 and J is TRBJ2-1, with D possibly being TRBD2 (6 bases). This CDR3 has 12 residues. Germline CDR1 and CDR2: MNHEY and SVGAGI. Trimming removed 6 bases from V and 7 bases from J, with 10 bases in between. CDR3 nucleotide sequence: TGTGCCAGCAGGAACGCGGGGAATGAGCAGTTCTTC. As protein: CASRNAGNEQFF.

The chain has TRBV28 and TRBJ1-5; TRBD1 might be the D (6 bases). V was pared by 2 bases and J by 5 bases, with 10 bases between. There are 14 residues in the CDR3. CDR1 and CDR2 from the germline V gene are MDHEN and SYDVKM. CDR3 protein: CASSLGGKDQPQHF. In DNA form, the CDR3 reads TGTGCCAGCAGTTTAGGGGGCAAGGATCAGCCCCAGCATTTT.

The chain employs TRBV6-5 and TRBJ2-7, with 8 bases aligning to TRBD2. Germline V gene sequence: CDR1 MNHEY, CDR2 SVGAGI. J was trimmed by 5 bases and V by 5 bases; bases with no gene match: 8. CDR3 size: 14 residues. CDR3 DNA: TGTGCCAGCAGTAGGAGCGGGAGATATAACGAGCAGTACTTC. Amino acid sequence: CASSRSGRYNEQYF.